This record concerns one T cell receptor (beta chain) sequence. Deletions cut 0 bases from V and 10 bases from J, with 13 bases between. The CDR3 contains 15 residues. Per germline, CDR1 SGHTA and CDR2 FQGNSA. This record belongs to a study of blood T cell repertoires in COVID-19. Across the study: Italy, Spain and the United States were the sources of the convalescent and acute COVID-19 samples.

The data were produced by immunoSEQ multiplex PCR, yet TCRdb's version contains in-frame clones alone and is incomplete. There are 170,000 or so clones in the sample; approximately 88% occur only once, and about 9.4% lies in the top ten. Enrolled through a virtual design, the participants were between about 18 and 89 years of age and came from some 26 US areas. Sequenced input: PBMCs or T cells enriched from blood (not recorded which). The chain has TRBV7-2 and TRBJ1-6; D unresolved. The sequence derives from a young woman who had recovered from COVID-19. CDR3 sequence: CASSLARDGVSPLHF. The CDR3 coding sequence is TGTGCCAGCAGCTTAGCCAGAGACGGGGTGTCACCCCTCCACTTT.